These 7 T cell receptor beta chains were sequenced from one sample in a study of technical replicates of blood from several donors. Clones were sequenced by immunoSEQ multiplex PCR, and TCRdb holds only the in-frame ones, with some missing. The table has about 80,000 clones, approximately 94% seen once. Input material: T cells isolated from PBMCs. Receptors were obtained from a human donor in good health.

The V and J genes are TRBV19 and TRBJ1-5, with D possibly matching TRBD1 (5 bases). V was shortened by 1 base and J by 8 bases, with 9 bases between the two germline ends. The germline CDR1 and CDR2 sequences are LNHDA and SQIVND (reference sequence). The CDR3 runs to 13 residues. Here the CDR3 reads CASSIGQSEPQHF. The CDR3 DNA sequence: TGTGCCAGTAGTATAGGACAGTCGGAGCCCCAGCATTTT.

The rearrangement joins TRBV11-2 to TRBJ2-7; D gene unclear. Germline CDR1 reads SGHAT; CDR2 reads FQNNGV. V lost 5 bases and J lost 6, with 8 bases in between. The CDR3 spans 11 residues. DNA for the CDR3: TGTGCCAGCAGCCTTAGTGGCGAGCAGTACTTC. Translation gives CASSLSGEQYF.

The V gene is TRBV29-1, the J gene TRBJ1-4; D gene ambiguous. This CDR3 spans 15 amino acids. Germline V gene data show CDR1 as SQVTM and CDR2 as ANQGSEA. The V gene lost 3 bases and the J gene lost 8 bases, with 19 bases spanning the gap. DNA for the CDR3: TGCAGCGTTGAGGTCGGGGATGGGCTTTCGGAAAAACTGTTTTTT. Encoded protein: CSVEVGDGLSEKLFF.

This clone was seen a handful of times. CDR3 coding DNA: TGTGCCTGGGACCGAACAGGGGGCGCGACTGAAGCTTTCTTT. Protein product: CAWDRTGGATEAFF. The chain links TRBV30 to TRBJ1-1, with 9 bases lining up with TRBD1. This CDR3 is 14 amino acids long. The germline V gene has CDR1 GTSNPN and CDR2 SVGIG (reference sequence). Germline trimming cut 5 bases from V and 5 bases from J; bases unmatched to any gene: 9.

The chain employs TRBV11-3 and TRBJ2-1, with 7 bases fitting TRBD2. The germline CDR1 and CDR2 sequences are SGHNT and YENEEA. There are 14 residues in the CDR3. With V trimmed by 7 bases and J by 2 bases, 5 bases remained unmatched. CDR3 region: CASKVSGTYNEQFF. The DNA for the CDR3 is TGTGCCAGCAAAGTCAGCGGGACCTACAATGAGCAGTTCTTC.

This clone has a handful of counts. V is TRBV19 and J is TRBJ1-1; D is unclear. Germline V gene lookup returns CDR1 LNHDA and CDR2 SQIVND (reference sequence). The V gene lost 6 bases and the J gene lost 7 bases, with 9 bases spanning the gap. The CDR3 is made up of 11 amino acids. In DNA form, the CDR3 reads TGTGCCAGTAGAAAGAGGATTGAAGCTTTCTTT. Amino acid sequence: CASRKRIEAFF.

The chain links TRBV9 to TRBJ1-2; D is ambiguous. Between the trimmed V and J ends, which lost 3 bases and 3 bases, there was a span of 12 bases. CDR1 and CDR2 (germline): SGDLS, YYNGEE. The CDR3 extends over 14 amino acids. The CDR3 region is CASSDPGEDYGYTF. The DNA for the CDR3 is TGTGCCAGCAGCGACCCCGGGGAGGACTATGGCTACACCTTC.